This T cell receptor (beta chain) is from a study of blood T cell repertoires in COVID-19. Study information: The analysed material was cDNA or gDNA that came from T cells, B-cell-depleted T cells, or PBMCs.

In the original analysis: It was from reference gene primer amplification that nucleated cell counts were estimated. Libraries were prepared by immunoSEQ multiplex PCR; TCRdb keeps only in-frame clonotypes and omits some of them. V, J and clone size are taken as reported in that table, and D and trimming were inferred from the DNA itself. The sample contains roughly 300,000 clones, approximately 85% of which appear only once. The V and J ends lost 1 base and 3 bases, in that order; junction bases with no gene match: 3. CDR1 and CDR2 (germline): KGHDR, SFDVKD. This CDR3 spans 16 amino acids. This chain joins TRBV24-1 and TRBJ2-1, with 9 positions matching TRBD2. The sequence was obtained from a human donor in a cohort sampled during active COVID-19. The sample taken for sequencing was peripheral blood. The CDR3, as DNA: TGTGCCACCAGTGATTTAGGGACTAGCAACTACAATGAGCAGTTCTTC. Amino acid sequence: CATSDLGTSNYNEQFF.